The clone carrying this T cell receptor (beta chain) was counted only a few times. Its specificity is not known. Peripheral blood samples of about 10 milliliters were drawn from each donor. Researchers isolated at least 6 million PBMCs per sample. The extraction recovered at least 5.5 micrograms of total RNA per sample. This specimen belongs to a study of blood T cells in healthy people across ages. Notes on the study in general: Donor CMV status, an unknown factor, possibly confounded changes in expanded clonotypes.

PCR was performed a second time for roughly 7 to 12 cycles using a sample-barcoded 5' primer and a J-beta primer mix. TCRdb redid the calling of the 5' RACE reads with MiXCR, one entry per CDR3 protein. The sample consists of nearly 1 million distinct CDR3 sequences, roughly half of them appearing once. CDR3 length equals 14 residues. V was shortened by 3 bases and J by 6 bases, with 13 bases between the two germline ends. Germline V gives CDR1 KGHSH, CDR2 LQKENI. Material for sequencing was blood. The TCR was taken from an older woman in good health. J is TRBJ2-3 and V is TRBV18; the D gene is possibly TRBD1 (5 bases). The CDR3 DNA follows: TGTGCCAGCTCACCCCAAAAGGGGTTCGATACGCAGTATTTT. Its protein is CASSPQKGFDTQYF.